The present T cell receptor (beta chain) was sequenced within a study of T cells expressing NK-cell markers. Beta-chain TCR cDNA was generated via 5'RACE template switching with UMIs. From the 5' RACE reads, TCRdb lists one entry per CDR3 protein and no DNA. This repertoire includes 20,000 to 25,000 distinct CDR3 sequences. The CDR3 length is 14 residues. The germline gives CDR1 SGHRS, CDR2 YFSETQ. The receptor was isolated from a man aged 18-70 years in good health. The sample taken for sequencing was blood T cells: a sorted CD56 or NKG2C T cell subset, CD4+ or CD8+ T cells, or bulk PBMC T cells (not recorded which). The V call is TRBV5-1, the J call TRBJ1-6; TCRdb indicates TRBD1, and absent DNA this call remains unverified. This CDR3 is CANFGQGYNSPLHF.